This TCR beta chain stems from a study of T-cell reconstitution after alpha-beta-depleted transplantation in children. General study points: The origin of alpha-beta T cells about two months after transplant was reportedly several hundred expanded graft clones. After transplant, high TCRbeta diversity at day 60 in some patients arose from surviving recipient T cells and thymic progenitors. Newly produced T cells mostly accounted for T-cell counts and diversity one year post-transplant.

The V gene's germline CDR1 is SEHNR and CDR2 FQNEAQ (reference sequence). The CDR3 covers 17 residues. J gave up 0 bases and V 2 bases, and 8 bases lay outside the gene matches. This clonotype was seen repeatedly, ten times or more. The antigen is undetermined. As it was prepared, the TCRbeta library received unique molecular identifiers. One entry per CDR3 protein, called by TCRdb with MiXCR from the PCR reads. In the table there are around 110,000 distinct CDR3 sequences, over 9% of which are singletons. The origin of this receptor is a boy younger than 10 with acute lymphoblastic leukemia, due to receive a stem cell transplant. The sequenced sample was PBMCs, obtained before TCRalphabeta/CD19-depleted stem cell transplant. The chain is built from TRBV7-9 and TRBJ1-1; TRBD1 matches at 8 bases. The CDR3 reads CASSLPDRVGMNTEAFF. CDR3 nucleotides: TGTGCCAGCAGCTTACCGGACAGGGTGGGGATGAACACTGAAGCTTTCTTT.